The source of this T cell receptor beta chain is a study of human T cells and chemical hapten exposure. Study-wide points: The study found that DPC sensitization did not change TCRs above 1 in 1000 frequency.

Details on this clonotype: Its specificity is not known.

As the library was built, unique molecular identifiers were attached to individual cDNA molecules. TCRdb used MiXCR to reprocess the RACE reads, holding one entry per CDR3 protein. The repertoire has some 110,000 distinct CDR3 sequences, about 11% of them found once; the top ten carry over 2%. Time point given: patch test 3, about 24 weeks after DPC sensitization. Treatment here: therapeutic diphenylcyclopropenone sensitization with weekly scalp DPC. Prior to application of each patch test, blood was drawn. In germline, CDR1 is LGHNA, CDR2 YNFKEQ. The V end lost 8 bases, the J end lost 0 bases, and 16 bases lay between the germline ends. The CDR3 contains 15 residues.

The source is a woman aged 45-65 years with alopecia areata. Some clones in this sample may be carry-over from other donors' samples. This chain uses TRBV4-2 with TRBJ1-2; D is uncertain. This material consisted of whole blood, taken in connection with sensitization to the hapten diphenylcyclopropenone (DPC). The DNA of the CDR3 is TGTGCCAGCGCGTCCGAGGCTCGAGCTAACTATGGCTACACCTTC. Protein: CASASEARANYGYTF.